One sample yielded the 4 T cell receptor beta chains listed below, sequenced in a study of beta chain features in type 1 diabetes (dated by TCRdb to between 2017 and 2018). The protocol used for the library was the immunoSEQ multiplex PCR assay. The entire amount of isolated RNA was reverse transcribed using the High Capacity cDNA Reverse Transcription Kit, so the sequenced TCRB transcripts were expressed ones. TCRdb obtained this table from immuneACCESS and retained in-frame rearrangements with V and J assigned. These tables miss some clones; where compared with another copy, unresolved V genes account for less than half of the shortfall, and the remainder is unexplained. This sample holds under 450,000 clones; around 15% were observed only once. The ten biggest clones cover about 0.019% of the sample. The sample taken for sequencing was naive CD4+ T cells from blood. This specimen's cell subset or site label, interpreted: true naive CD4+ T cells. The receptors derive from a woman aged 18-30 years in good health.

This CDR3 is CASRSENIQYF. The CDR3 DNA is TGTGCCAGCAGGTCAGAAAACATTCAGTACTTC. The chain is built from TRBV7-9 and TRBJ2-4; D not certain. Looked up from germline, CDR1 is SEHNR and CDR2 is FQNEAQ (reference sequence). V was clipped by 6 bases and J by 5 bases, with 5 bases between them. CDR3 length: 11 amino acids.

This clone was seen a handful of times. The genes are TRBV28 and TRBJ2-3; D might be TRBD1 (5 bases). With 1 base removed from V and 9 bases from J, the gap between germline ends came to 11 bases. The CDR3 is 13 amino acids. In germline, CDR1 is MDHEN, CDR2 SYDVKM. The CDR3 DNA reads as TGTGCCAGCAGTTTATTTCAGGGTTTAACGCAGTATTTT. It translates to CASSLFQGLTQYF.

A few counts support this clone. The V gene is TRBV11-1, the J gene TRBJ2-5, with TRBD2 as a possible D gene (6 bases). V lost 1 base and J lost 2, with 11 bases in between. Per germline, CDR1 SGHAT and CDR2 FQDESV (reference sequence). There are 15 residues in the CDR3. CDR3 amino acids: CASSLGGGEQETQYF. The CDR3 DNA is TGTGCCAGCAGCTTAGGAGGCGGGGAACAAGAGACCCAGTACTTC.

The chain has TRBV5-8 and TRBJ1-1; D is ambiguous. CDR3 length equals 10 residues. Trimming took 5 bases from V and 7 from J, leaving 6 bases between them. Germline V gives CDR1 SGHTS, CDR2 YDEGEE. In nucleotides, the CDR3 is TGTGCCAGCAGACGGTTTGAAGCTTTCTTT. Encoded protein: CASRRFEAFF.